The 21 T cell receptor beta chains reported below all come from one sample, sequenced in a study of blood T cells in healthy people across ages. Using a J-beta primer mix together with a sample-barcoded 5' primer, a second PCR was run for roughly 6 to 11 cycles. TCRdb reanalysed the 5' RACE reads using MiXCR and keeps one entry per CDR3 protein. The sample has roughly 500,000 distinct CDR3 sequences, 25% to 30% seen once. Material: blood. The source is a woman in her 70s in good health.

The gene calls are TRBV2 and TRBJ2-1; TRBD1 matches 10 bases. Germline CDR1 and CDR2: SNHLY and FYNNEI. The junction had 8 bases not matched to a gene; V was cut back by 6 bases and J by 6 bases. This CDR3 is built from 15 residues. The CDR3 DNA follows: TGTGCCAGCAGATTCGGGACAGGGGCCAGCAATGAGCAGTTCTTC. This sequence encodes CASRFGTGASNEQFF.

This clonotype has just a few counts. A much bigger clone sits one base away, suggesting this may be a read error. V is TRBV20-1 and J is TRBJ2-1; D gene ambiguous. This CDR3 is 11 amino acids long. Trimming shortened V by 6 bases and J by 5 bases, and 8 bases separated the two germline ends. CDR1 and CDR2 (germline): DFQATT, SNEGSKA (reference sequence). The DNA for the CDR3 is TGCAGTGCACCGACTCACAATGAGCAGTTCTTC. Translation gives CSAPTHNEQFF.

This clonotype has only a few counts. CDR3 in DNA: TGCGCCAGCAGCCAAGATCGACGGGGAGGCACAGATACGCAGTATTTT. It is translated as CASSQDRRGGTDTQYF. V gene TRBV4-3 combines with J gene TRBJ2-3; D possibly corresponds to TRBD2 (5 bases). The CDR3 runs to 16 residues. Germline assignment: CDR1 LGHNA and CDR2 YSLEER. The ends were cut back, 0 bases at V and 1 base at J, with 11 bases in the middle.

The chain links TRBV5-1 to TRBJ1-2; 7 bases align to TRBD1. With V trimmed by 0 bases and J by 8 bases, 7 bases remained unmatched. The CDR3 runs to 14 residues. Germline V CDR1 and CDR2: SGHRS, YFSETQ. The CDR3 region is CASSLEAGGQGYTF. For the CDR3, the DNA is TGCGCCAGCAGCTTGGAGGCAGGGGGTCAAGGCTACACCTTC.

The chain is built from TRBV27 and TRBJ2-1; D is perhaps TRBD1 or TRBD2 (5 bases each). V was trimmed by 4 bases and J by 4 bases, leaving 14 bases between them. This CDR3 is built from 15 residues. The germline CDR1 and CDR2 sequences are MNHEY and SMNVEV (reference sequence). Here the CDR3 reads CASSSGTGNYNEQFF. The DNA for the CDR3 is TGTGCCAGCAGTTCCGGGACGGGGAATTACAATGAGCAGTTCTTC.

V gene TRBV20-1 combines with J gene TRBJ2-2; D ambiguous. The CDR3 loop spans 13 amino acids. Germline V gives CDR1 DFQATT, CDR2 SNEGSKA (reference sequence). Between the trimmed V and J ends, which lost 1 base and 3 bases, there was a span of 6 bases. CDR3 DNA: TGCAGTGCTAGAGTAATAGACACCGGGGAGCTGTTTTTT. Protein: CSARVIDTGELFF.

This clonotype was counted only a few times. This sequence joins TRBV7-8 and TRBJ2-1; TRBD2 matches at 9 bases. The CDR3 spans 17 residues. Germline V lookup: CDR1 SGHVS, CDR2 FQNEAQ. Losses at the gene ends were 0 bases for V and 7 bases for J; bases not matched to a gene: 10. CDR3: CASSLALGGGAWNEQFF. In DNA form, the CDR3 reads TGTGCCAGCAGCTTAGCGCTCGGCGGGGGGGCGTGGAATGAGCAGTTCTTC.

The gene calls are TRBV25-1 and TRBJ1-1; no definite D call. The CDR3 runs to 12 residues. The V gene's germline CDR1 is MGHDK and CDR2 SYGVNS. Trimming removed 3 bases from V and 6 bases from J, with 8 bases in between. The chain's CDR3 is CASSDERAEAFF. The CDR3 nucleotides read TGTGCCAGCAGTGATGAGAGGGCTGAAGCTTTCTTT. Using reference TRBV25-1 and TRBJ1-1 for the parts outside the CDR3, the full variable domain is EADIYQTPRYLVIGTGKKITLECSQTMGHDKMYWYQQDPGMELHLIHYSYGVNSTEKGDLSSESTVSRIRTEHFPLTLESARPSHTSQYLCASSDERAEAFFGQGTRLTVV.

This chain links TRBV27 with TRBJ2-2; D is uncertain. V was trimmed by 3 bases and J by 6 bases, leaving 8 bases between them. Germline-derived CDR1 and CDR2 are MNHEY and SMNVEV (reference sequence). This CDR3 contains 13 residues. The CDR3 loop is CASSFYPPGELFF. CDR3 bases: TGTGCCAGCAGTTTCTATCCCCCCGGGGAGCTGTTTTTT.

The chain recombines TRBV2 with TRBJ2-5, with a tentative D call TRBD1 (6 bases). The DNA end is more similar to TRBJ2-7, so the J call may be wrong. Germline assignment: CDR1 SNHLY and CDR2 FYNNEI. This CDR3 contains 15 residues. The CDR3 reads CASSANNRATYEQYF. CDR3 DNA sequence: TGTGCCAGCAGCGCCAACAACAGGGCTACCTACGAGCAGTACTTC.

This clonotype was counted a few times. J is TRBJ2-1 and V is TRBV7-2, with a possible D match to TRBD2 (6 bases). The J call may not be correct, given that the DNA end is closer to TRBJ2-7. CDR3 length: 14 residues. Germline lookup yields CDR1 SGHTA and CDR2 FQGNSA. CDR3 DNA sequence: TGTGCCAGCAGCTTTGTTGGGGGGATCGACGAGCAGTACTTC. Translating it yields CASSFVGGIDEQYF.

The chain recombines TRBV7-2 with TRBJ2-3; D unclear. Germline assignment: CDR1 SGHTA and CDR2 FQGNSA. The CDR3 is 15 amino acids. Trimming shortened V by 3 bases and J by 5 bases, and 15 bases separated the two germline ends. The CDR3 DNA reads TGTGCCAGCAGCTTCCGGGCTCCCAACGGAGATACGCAGTATTTT. Encoded protein: CASSFRAPNGDTQYF.

Ten or more counts support this clonotype. The V gene is TRBV10-3, the J gene TRBJ1-1, with TRBD1 matching 7 bases. The V gene end was trimmed by 8 bases and the J gene end by 3 bases; junction bases not matched to a gene: 6. Germline CDR1 ENHRY, CDR2 SYGVKD. This CDR3 is built from 13 residues. The CDR3 protein is CAILGGADTEAFF. Here the CDR3 DNA reads TGTGCCATCTTAGGGGGCGCAGACACTGAAGCTTTCTTT.

About this clonotype: A junction end diverges from the germline sequence, so it may reflect a read error. This chain uses TRBV29-1 with TRBJ2-5; D might be TRBD1 (5 bases). Per germline, CDR1 SQVTM and CDR2 ANQGSEA. The CDR3 sequence is 13 residues long. CDR3 protein: CSVEGQGRRDEFF. The CDR3, as DNA: TGCAGCGTTGAAGGGCAGGGTAGGAGAGACGAGTTCTTC.

This clonotype has more than one count but fewer than ten. The chain is built from TRBV29-1 and TRBJ2-1; 7 positions agree with TRBD1. After removal of 4 bases from V and 0 bases from J, the junction contained 3 bases not matched to a gene. This CDR3 has 14 residues. Germline CDR1 is SQVTM and CDR2 is ANQGSEA. The CDR3 sequence is CSVVGGRSYNEQFF. The CDR3 coding sequence is TGCAGCGTTGTAGGGGGCCGCTCCTACAATGAGCAGTTCTTC.

This clonotype was counted once. V usage is TRBV2 and J usage is TRBJ2-2, with D perhaps assigned TRBD1 or TRBD2 (5 bases each). The CDR3 extends over 16 amino acids. Germline CDR1 and CDR2: SNHLY and FYNNEI. V dropped 6 bases and J dropped 0 bases, with 14 bases sitting between them. The DNA of the CDR3 is TGTGCCAGCAGACTTGAGGGGCAGGCGAACACCGGGGAGCTGTTTTTT. The encoded protein is CASRLEGQANTGELFF.

V usage is TRBV9 and J usage is TRBJ2-3, with no clear D. CDR1 is SGDLS, CDR2 YYNGEE, per germline. Trimming removed 3 bases at V and 6 bases at J, with 8 bases between. The CDR3 sequence is 12 residues long. The CDR3 region is CASSGSSDTQYF. CDR3 coding DNA: TGTGCCAGCAGCGGGTCTTCCGATACGCAGTATTTT.

This rearrangement joins TRBV7-9 to TRBJ1-1; 7 nucleotides agree with TRBD1. The CDR3 is made up of 15 amino acids. After removal of 4 bases from V and 1 base from J, the junction contained 6 bases not matched to a gene. The germline V gene has CDR1 SEHNR and CDR2 FQNEAQ (reference sequence). CDR3 amino acids: CASSSLGQTNTEAFF. The CDR3 DNA reads TGTGCCAGCAGCTCCCTGGGACAGACGAACACTGAAGCTTTCTTT.

A remark on this clonotype: One end of the junction fails to match germline, which may point to a read error. V gene TRBV20-1 combines with J gene TRBJ2-4, with D unclear. Germline values: CDR1 DFQATT, CDR2 SNEGSKA (reference sequence). This CDR3 comprises 15 residues. The CDR3 bases are TGCAGTGCCAGAGATCCGCTGGGAGCCAAAAACATTCAGTACTTC. This translates into CSARDPLGAKNIQYF.

This clonotype was counted a few times. The chain carries TRBV29-1 and TRBJ2-5; perhaps D is TRBD1 or TRBD2 (7 bases each). The length of the CDR3 is 12 residues. Trimming stripped 7 bases from V and 12 bases from J, with 21 bases between. Per germline, CDR1 SQVTM and CDR2 ANQGSEA. The CDR3 reads CSGTPGGGTEYF. CDR3 in DNA: TGCAGCGGAACGCCTGGGGGAGGGACAGAGTACTTC.

V and J are TRBV6-5 and TRBJ2-3; tentative D call: TRBD2 (5 bases). Germline CDR1 and CDR2: MNHEY and SVGAGI. The CDR3 runs to 15 residues. Trimming left V 5 bases short and J 0 bases short, with 12 bases between. CDR3 loop: CASSREWESTDTQYF. The CDR3 nucleotides are TGTGCCAGCAGTAGGGAATGGGAGAGCACAGATACGCAGTATTTT.